These T cell receptor beta chains were read from a single sample in a study of OX40 agonist ivuxolimab in advanced cancers. Assay: immunoSEQ multiplex PCR; the TCRdb copy retains only in-frame clones and omits some. Among 50,000 to 55,000 clones listed, approximately 80% were seen once. The specimen comprised CD4+ or CD8+ T cells sorted from blood, sampled in a trial of the OX40 agonist ivuxolimab. The receptors derive from an adult with an advanced solid tumor such as melanoma, head and neck, liver or kidney cancer. CDR3s include the opening cysteine and the closing phenylalanine or tryptophan. Each record gives: V gene, clone size, J gene, D gene, CDR3 protein, CDR3 DNA. A D gene is named only where the DNA matches it firmly. Some rows have no size entry. The others give once, few or many, or a class for an expanded clone.

TRBV19	NA	TRBJ1-2	TRBD1	CASSRGQGNRGYTF	TGTGCCAGTAGTAGGGGACAGGGGAATCGTGGCTACACCTTC
TRBV5-4	NA	TRBJ2-7	TRBD1	CASSFDRGRSEQYF	TGTGCCAGCAGCTTCGACAGGGGGCGCTCCGAGCAGTACTTC
TRBV6-1	NA	TRBJ2-5	TRBD1	CASSERGGGETQYF	TGTGCCAGCAGTGAACGAGGGGGCGGGGAGACCCAGTACTTC
TRBV11-2	NA	TRBJ2-1	NA	CASSSLASVNEQFF	TGTGCCAGCAGCTCCCTAGCTAGCGTCAATGAGCAGTTCTTC
TRBV11-2	NA	TRBJ1-5	NA	CASSLDGQVGQPQHF	TGTGCCAGCAGCTTAGACGGGCAGGTTGGTCAGCCCCAGCATTTT
TRBV15	NA	TRBJ1-5	NA	CATSRVEGSHQPQHF	TGTGCCACCAGCAGAGTGGAGGGATCCCATCAGCCCCAGCATTTT
TRBV5-6	NA	TRBJ1-2	TRBD1	CASSLEQGAVYGYTF	TGTGCCAGCAGCTTGGAACAGGGGGCGGTCTATGGCTACACCTTC
TRBV14	NA	TRBJ2-5	TRBD1	CASSQEGQGRRGTQYF	TGTGCCAGCAGCCAAGAAGGACAGGGGAGGCGCGGGACCCAGTACTTC
TRBV6-1	NA	TRBJ2-3	NA	CASTGKGVTDTQYF	TGTGCCAGCACCGGAAAGGGGGTCACAGATACGCAGTATTTT
TRBV5-6	NA	TRBJ2-5	NA	CASSLGARGETQYF	TGTGCCAGCAGCTTGGGTGCTAGAGGAGAGACCCAGTACTTC
TRBV2	NA	TRBJ1-2	NA	CASSVGRARNYGYTF	TGTGCCAGCAGTGTGGGCAGGGCCCGAAACTATGGCTACACCTTC
TRBV7-8	once	TRBJ2-7	NA	CASSLEAPSYEQYF	TGTGCCAGCAGCTTAGAGGCTCCCTCCTACGAGCAGTACTTC
TRBV2	NA	TRBJ2-7	NA	CASTLGIGYEQYF	TGTGCCAGCACCCTGGGTATTGGTTACGAGCAGTACTTC
TRBV10-2	NA	TRBJ2-7	TRBD2	CASRPGTSGGGEQYF	TGCGCCAGCAGACCAGGGACTAGCGGGGGCGGCGAGCAGTACTTC
TRBV9	NA	TRBJ2-3	NA	CASSVGQGLYTDTQYF	TGTGCCAGCAGCGTAGGGCAGGGGCTATACACAGATACGCAGTATTTT
TRBV11-2	once	TRBJ2-5	TRBD2	CASSLGETSGGAVETQYF	TGTGCCAGCAGCTTAGGCGAGACTAGCGGGGGGGCCGTGGAGACCCAGTACTTC
TRBV9	NA	TRBJ2-1	TRBD2	CASSVGGGGIDEQFF	TGTGCCAGCAGCGTAGGAGGCGGGGGGATCGATGAGCAGTTCTTC
TRBV5-1	NA	TRBJ2-3	TRBD1	CASSPGQGLDTQYF	TGCGCCAGCAGCCCGGGACAGGGTTTGGATACGCAGTATTTT
TRBV5-1	once	TRBJ2-5	NA	CASRYRVQETQYF	TGCGCCAGCAGGTACAGAGTACAAGAGACCCAGTACTTC
TRBV11-3	few	TRBJ1-1	NA	CASSLDGGLQGSNTEAFF	TGTGCCAGCAGCTTAGATGGGGGCCTACAGGGTTCGAACACTGAAGCTTTCTTT
TRBV5-8	NA	TRBJ1-4	TRBD1	CASSLVRQGGEKLFF	TGTGCCAGCAGCTTGGTGCGACAGGGGGGAGAAAAACTGTTTTTT
TRBV6-1	NA	TRBJ1-3	NA	CAVWVQSSGNTIYF	TGTGCCGTATGGGTACAGAGCTCTGGAAACACCATATATTTT
TRBV11-1	NA	TRBJ2-5	NA	CASSLGAGEETQYF	TGTGCCAGCAGCTTAGGCGCAGGGGAAGAGACCCAGTACTTC
TRBV18	NA	TRBJ2-7	TRBD1	CASSQGQGRRNEQYF	TGTGCCAGCTCCCAGGGACAGGGACGGAGGAACGAGCAGTACTTC
TRBV7-9	NA	TRBJ2-5	NA	CASSLALKTQYF	TGTGCCAGCAGCTTAGCGTTGAAGACCCAGTACTTC
TRBV29-1	NA	TRBJ1-5	TRBD1	CSAQGAGNQPQHF	TGCAGCGCCCAGGGGGCGGGTAATCAGCCCCAGCATTTT
TRBV6-1	NA	TRBJ2-5	TRBD2	CASSEEWGGTPGQETQYF	TGTGCCAGCAGTGAAGAGTGGGGGGGGACCCCCGGACAAGAGACCCAGTACTTC
TRBV7-2	NA	TRBJ1-1	NA	CASTRQPTTEAFF	TGTGCCAGCACGCGACAGCCGACCACTGAAGCTTTCTTT
TRBV23-1	few	TRBJ1-3	NA	CASSPMQGCTGNTIYF	TGCGCCAGCAGCCCCATGCAGGGCTGTACTGGAAACACCATATATTTT
TRBV30	NA	TRBJ2-1	TRBD1	CAWPGQGFF	TGTGCCTGGCCGGGACAGGGATTCTTC
TRBV7-6	NA	TRBJ1-3	NA	CASSPQSSGNTIYF	TGTGCCAGCAGCCCACAGAGCTCTGGAAACACCATATATTTT
TRBV29-1	NA	TRBJ2-3	NA	CSVVERAVITDTQYF	TGCAGCGTTGTTGAGCGGGCGGTAATCACAGATACGCAGTATTTT
TRBV2	NA	TRBJ2-7	NA	CASSEAPGDRIEQYF	TGTGCCAGCAGTGAAGCACCGGGGGACCGGATCGAGCAGTACTTC
TRBV2	NA	TRBJ2-5	TRBD1	CASSVGQGQETQYF	TGTGCCAGCAGCGTAGGACAGGGTCAAGAGACCCAGTACTTC
TRBV7-9	NA	TRBJ1-1	NA	CASSITGTEAFF	TGTGCCAGCAGCATCACCGGGACTGAAGCTTTCTTT
TRBV5-1	NA	TRBJ1-4	NA	CASSLGPDGIYEKLFF	TGCGCCAGCAGCTTGGGCCCGGACGGGATCTACGAAAAACTGTTTTTT
TRBV11-3	few	TRBJ1-1	TRBD1	CASSSWTGTGMNTEAFF	TGTGCCAGCAGCTCCTGGACAGGGACCGGAATGAACACTGAAGCTTTCTTT
TRBV5-1	NA	TRBJ2-5	NA	CASSGGREKETQYF	TGCGCCAGCAGCGGAGGAAGGGAAAAAGAGACCCAGTACTTC
TRBV4-2	few	TRBJ1-3	TRBD1	CASSQARGTGQASSGNTIYF	TGTGCCAGCAGCCAAGCTCGGGGGACAGGGCAAGCGAGCTCTGGAAACACCATATATTTT
TRBV10-3	NA	TRBJ1-5	TRBD1	CAISETSGGNQPQHF	TGTGCCATCAGTGAGACGTCAGGGGGAAATCAGCCCCAGCATTTT
TRBV2	NA	TRBJ1-2	TRBD1	CASSIGTGGNWGYTF	TGTGCCAGCAGTATTGGGACAGGGGGCAATTGGGGCTACACCTTC
TRBV28	NA	TRBJ2-4	NA	CASSLHRAKNIQYF	TGTGCCAGCAGTCTCCACCGTGCCAAAAACATTCAGTACTTC
TRBV6-1	NA	TRBJ2-7	NA	CASRGRQSSYEQYF	TGTGCCAGCAGGGGTCGCCAGAGCTCCTACGAGCAGTACTTC
TRBV5-1	few	TRBJ1-2	TRBD1	CASSFGSTGQLFSYGYTF	TGCGCCAGCAGCTTTGGCTCGACGGGACAGCTTTTTTCCTATGGCTACACCTTC
TRBV23-1	NA	TRBJ2-7	NA	CASSQSCGSHEQYF	TGCGCCAGCAGTCAATCATGCGGGTCCCACGAGCAGTACTTC
TRBV19	NA	TRBJ2-1	TRBD2	CASSGGVYNEQFF	TGTGCCAGTAGCGGGGGGGTTTATAATGAGCAGTTCTTC
TRBV9	NA	TRBJ2-7	NA	CASSVGGLAKNYEQYF	TGTGCCAGCAGCGTAGGGGGCCTAGCTAAAAACTACGAGCAGTACTTC
TRBV15	NA	TRBJ1-1	NA	CATSLRGRPTEAFF	TGTGCCACCAGCCTCAGAGGGAGGCCCACTGAAGCTTTCTTT
TRBV21-1	NA	TRBJ2-1	NA	CASSKALSGQGKCQQFF	TGTGCCAGCAGCAAAGCGCTTTCGGGACAGGGGAAATGTCAGCAGTTCTTC
TRBV10-1	NA	TRBJ1-1	NA	CASSAATGLNTEAFF	TGCGCCAGCAGTGCTGCCACAGGCCTGAACACTGAAGCTTTCTTT
TRBV7-3	NA	TRBJ2-3	TRBD2	CASSGTSGTDTQYF	TGTGCCAGCAGCGGGACTAGCGGAACAGATACGCAGTATTTT
TRBV18	NA	TRBJ2-1	NA	CASSPRRDSYNEQFF	TGTGCCAGCTCACCCCGCAGGGACTCCTACAATGAGCAGTTCTTC
TRBV10-2	NA	TRBJ2-2	TRBD1	CASSDTRGRGELFF	TGCGCCAGCAGTGATACCAGGGGGCGAGGGGAGCTGTTTTTT
TRBV27	NA	TRBJ2-1	TRBD2	CASSPSGGASYNEQFF	TGTGCCAGCAGTCCTAGCGGGGGCGCTTCCTACAATGAGCAGTTCTTC
TRBV7-3	NA	TRBJ1-1	NA	CASSLTAGAQTEAFF	TGTGCCAGCAGCTTAACAGCGGGGGCCCAGACTGAAGCTTTCTTT
TRBV11-3	NA	TRBJ1-1	NA	CASSSRTQNTEAFF	TGTGCCAGCAGCAGTCGGACCCAGAACACTGAAGCTTTCTTT
TRBV19	few	TRBJ2-2	NA	CASVQGGLGANTGELFF	TGTGCCAGTGTTCAGGGTGGGTTAGGGGCGAACACCGGGGAGCTGTTTTTT